The text below deals with one TCR beta chain. The antigen is not known. The repertoire was sequenced with immunoSEQ multiplex PCR; TCRdb's copy has only in-frame clones and lacks some. The sample carries tens of thousands of clones, 70% to 90% recorded once. This specimen comes from a study of OX40 agonist ivuxolimab in advanced cancers. Overall study context: An anti-OX40 (CD134) antibody with agonistic activity, ivuxolimab, was administered to patients. At doses from 0.01 to 10 mg/kg, patients were given intravenous ivuxolimab every 2 weeks.

Findings and caveats of the study: CD4+ and CD8+ blood T cells expanded clonally by week 6 at 0.1 to 3.0 mg/kg. Some patients without response likewise showed low normalized clonal expansion.

V dropped 4 bases and J dropped 5 bases, with 9 bases sitting between them. CDR3 length: 12 residues. Germline V CDR1 and CDR2: SGHRS, YFSETQ. The chain joins TRBV5-1 to TRBJ1-2; D unclear. This sequence was found in an adult with an advanced solid tumor such as melanoma, head and neck, liver or kidney cancer. This specimen was CD4+ or CD8+ T cells sorted from blood, taken in a trial of the OX40 agonist ivuxolimab. CDR3 nucleotide sequence: TGCGCCAGCAGCAGTGGAGGGTATGGCTACACCTTC. Amino acids: CASSSGGYGYTF. Using reference TRBV5-1 and TRBJ1-2 for the parts outside the CDR3, the full variable domain is KAGVTQTPRYLIKTRGQQVTLSCSPISGHRSVSWYQQTPGQGLQFLFEYFSETQRNKGNFPGRFSGRQFSNSRSEMNVSTLELGDSALYLCASSSGGYGYTFGSGTRLTVV.